The 28 T cell receptor beta chains presented below share a single source sample, sequenced in a study of vaccination effects on CD4 cells after COVID-19. Only in-frame clones appear in the TCRdb table, and some are missing; sequencing was by immunoSEQ multiplex PCR. The repertoire holds around 63,000 clones, with over 70% as singletons. Antigens for these TCRs are unknown. With the ViraFEST assay, the study expanded antigen-specific CD4+ T cells using viral peptide pools, then sequenced them. Cells that had been cultured for 10 days were the source of isolated CD4+ T cells. Vaccine recipients, nucleocapsid antibody negative, had no prior SARS-CoV-2 infection. The specimen was CD4+ T cells from PBMCs cultured with HCoV-OC43 spike peptides, collected before COVID-19 vaccination. Subset reported: HCoV-OC43 spike overlapping peptide pool stimulation. These receptors originate from a human donor who received a COVID-19 vaccine.

Notes on this clone: Other DNA variants within this sample encode the same CDR3. The gene calls are TRBV9 and TRBJ1-3; no clear D gene. V was shortened by 0 bases and J by 0 bases, with 10 bases between the two germline ends. This CDR3 has 16 amino acids. Looked up from germline, CDR1 is SGDLS and CDR2 is YYNGEE. In nucleotides, the CDR3 is TGTGCCAGCAGCGTAGGTCAGCACTTCTCTGGAAACACCATATATTTT. Its translation: CASSVGQHFSGNTIYF.

V and J are TRBV2 and TRBJ1-1; tentatively, D is TRBD1 (5 bases). Trimming took off 6 bases at V and 1 base at J, with 9 bases between the two ends. Germline loops: CDR1 SNHLY, CDR2 FYNNEI. The CDR3 is 13 residues long. The CDR3 DNA reads as TGTGCCAGCAGAGGGGAAGCGAACACTGAAGCTTTCTTT. The encoded protein is CASRGEANTEAFF. Filled out from reference TRBV2 and TRBJ1-1, the complete variable domain reads EPEVTQTPSHQVTQMGQEVILRCVPISNHLYFYWYRQILGQKVEFLVSFYNNEISEKSEIFDDQFSVERPDGSNFTLKIRSTKLEDSAMYFCASRGEANTEAFFGQGTRLTVV.

CDR3 in amino acids: CASSITGETNEKLFF. CDR3 DNA: TGTGCCAGTAGTATTACAGGGGAAACTAATGAAAAACTGTTTTTT. The chain has TRBV19 and TRBJ1-4, with TRBD1 matching 7 bases. From germline, CDR1 is LNHDA and CDR2 SQIVND (reference sequence). The V segment lost 3 bases and the J segment 1 base; nucleotides outside the gene matches: 2. The CDR3 is 15 residues long.

J is TRBJ1-1 and V is TRBV10-3; D is undetermined. The length of the CDR3 is 11 residues. Trimming cost V 4 bases and J 5 bases, with 5 bases left between them. The germline V gene encodes CDR1 ENHRY and CDR2 SYGVKD. The CDR3 spells CAISGGTEAFF. The CDR3 nucleotides are TGTGCCATCAGTGGGGGTACTGAAGCTTTCTTT.

This clone was recorded a few times. At one boundary the junction diverges from the germline segment, which might be a read error. The sample has other DNA sequences that encode this CDR3 too. The chain carries TRBV18 and TRBJ1-3; D is perhaps TRBD1 (6 bases). This CDR3 has 14 residues. From germline, CDR1 is KGHSH and CDR2 LQKENI. CDR3 bases: TGTGCCAGCTCCCCACAGGGTTCTGGAAACACCATATATTTT. Its protein is CASSPQGSGNTIYF.

The chain carries TRBV19 and TRBJ2-6; TRBD2 matches at 7 bases. Trimming removed 7 bases from V and 2 bases from J; junction bases left unmatched: 5. The CDR3 contains 15 residues. Germline V lookup: CDR1 LNHDA, CDR2 SQIVND (reference sequence). CDR3 nucleotide sequence: TGTGCCAGTATTCCTAGCGGCGCTGGGGCCAACGTCCTGACTTTC. Residues: CASIPSGAGANVLTF.

The rearrangement links TRBV29-1 to TRBJ1-3; D remains unclear. Between the trimmed V and J ends, which lost 7 bases and 1 base, there was a span of 8 bases. Per germline, CDR1 SQVTM and CDR2 ANQGSEA. CDR3 length equals 12 residues. CDR3 nucleotide sequence: TGCAGCGGGGAGGGTTCTGGAAACACCATATATTTT. Its protein product is CSGEGSGNTIYF.

This sequence joins TRBV6-6 and TRBJ2-7, with no clear D. Trimming removed 4 bases at V and 0 bases at J, with 7 bases between. Germline V gene lookup returns CDR1 MNHNY and CDR2 SVGAGI (reference sequence). CDR3 size: 13 residues. The CDR3 DNA sequence: TGTGCCAGCAGTTTTCGGAGCTCCTACGAGCAGTACGTC. This gives the protein CASSFRSSYEQYV.

The genes are TRBV2 and TRBJ2-5, with 7 bases that match TRBD1. The CDR3 has 15 residues. J gave up 3 bases and V 6 bases, and 10 bases lay outside the gene matches. Germline V gene data show CDR1 as SNHLY and CDR2 as FYNNEI. This CDR3 is CASSSDREREETQYF. The CDR3 DNA reads as TGTGCCAGCAGCTCTGACAGGGAAAGGGAAGAGACCCAGTACTTC.

This rearrangement joins TRBV18 to TRBJ2-5; 10 bases are a match to TRBD2. CDR3 size: 13 residues. Germline V CDR1 and CDR2: KGHSH, LQKENI. V gave up 4 bases and J gave up 5 bases; unmatched junction bases: 1. DNA of the CDR3: TGTGCCAGCTCACAGACTAGCGGGGAGACCCAGTACTTC. Amino acid sequence: CASSQTSGETQYF.

The chain employs TRBV5-1 and TRBJ2-3; D unclear. CDR1 is SGHRS and CDR2 is YFSETQ in the germline V gene. The V end was cut by 0 bases, the J end by 4 bases, with 15 bases between. There are 16 residues in the CDR3. Here the CDR3 DNA reads TGCGCCAGCAGCTTGGCCTTGGACCCGGCCGCAGATACGCAGTATTTT. Amino acids: CASSLALDPAADTQYF.

The gene calls are TRBV7-8 and TRBJ1-3; 8 bases align to TRBD1. Germline values: CDR1 SGHVS, CDR2 FQNEAQ. The junction had 2 bases not matched to a gene; V was cut back by 2 bases and J by 2 bases. There are 15 residues in the CDR3. Here the CDR3 DNA reads TGTGCCAGCAGCTTATCGGACAGGGCTGGAAACACCATATATTTT. Translated, it gives CASSLSDRAGNTIYF. The variable domain in full, completed from reference TRBV7-8 and TRBJ1-3, reads GAGVSQSPRYKVAKRGQDVALRCDPISGHVSLFWYQQALGQGPEFLTYFQNEAQLDKSGLPSDRFFAERPEGSVSTLKIQRTQQEDSAVYLCASSLSDRAGNTIYFGEGSWLTVV.

V gene TRBV28 combines with J gene TRBJ2-2; D remains unclear. The germline V gene encodes CDR1 MDHEN and CDR2 SYDVKM. This CDR3 comprises 15 residues. Deletions cut 6 bases from V and 4 bases from J, with 15 bases between. The CDR3, as DNA: TGTGCCAGCAGACCCCCCAGGTTGAGCACCGGGGAGCTGTTTTTT. It codes for CASRPPRLSTGELFF.

The gene calls are TRBV5-6 and TRBJ2-7; 7 bases agree with TRBD1. V shed 0 bases, J shed 0 bases, and the junction held 6 bases outside the gene matches. This CDR3 is built from 16 residues. Germline V lookup: CDR1 SGHDT, CDR2 YYEEEE. CDR3 in amino acids: CASSLAGTASSYEQYV. The CDR3 coding sequence is TGTGCCAGCAGCTTGGCCGGGACAGCAAGCTCCTACGAGCAGTACGTC.

The table lists this clone with a count of one. V gene TRBV7-3 combines with J gene TRBJ2-5; D gene ambiguous. Trimming took 2 bases from V and 7 from J, leaving 11 bases between them. Germline loops: CDR1 SGHTA, CDR2 FQGTGA. The CDR3 covers 13 residues. This CDR3 reads CASSLQQKGTQYF. DNA of the CDR3: TGTGCCAGCAGCTTACAACAAAAAGGGACCCAGTACTTC.

The chain uses TRBV18 and TRBJ2-5; unclear D gene. V was clipped by 0 bases and J by 5 bases, with 13 bases between them. Germline lookup yields CDR1 KGHSH and CDR2 LQKENI. The CDR3 spans 15 residues. The CDR3 region is CASSPPVGGWETQYF. The DNA for the CDR3 is TGTGCCAGCTCACCACCAGTCGGCGGTTGGGAGACCCAGTACTTC. Combining the CDR3 with reference TRBV18 and TRBJ2-5 gives the whole variable domain NAGVMQNPRHLVRRRGQEARLRCSPMKGHSHVYWYRQLPEEGLKFMVYLQKENIIDESGMPKERFSAEFPKEGPSILRIQQVVRGDSAAYFCASSPPVGGWETQYFGPGTRLLVL.

The V and J genes are TRBV7-8 and TRBJ1-4; D not resolved. Germline loops: CDR1 SGHVS, CDR2 FQNEAQ. Trimming removed 0 bases from V and 4 bases from J, with 9 bases in between. This CDR3 region has 15 residues. The CDR3 DNA follows: TGTGCCAGCAGCTTAGCGGCCATTGGTAATGAAAAACTGTTTTTT. Encoded protein: CASSLAAIGNEKLFF.

This clone was observed a few times. The chain joins TRBV5-8 to TRBJ1-1; D remains unclear. The V end was cut by 1 base, the J end by 11 bases, with 12 bases between. Germline CDR1 and CDR2: SGHTS and YDEGEE. The CDR3 spans 12 residues. This chain's CDR3 is CASSLSTNEAFF. DNA for the CDR3: TGTGCCAGCAGCTTGTCGACAAATGAGGCTTTCTTT.

This chain joins TRBV6-5 and TRBJ2-1; D may be TRBD2 (6 bases). CDR3 length: 15 amino acids. The V end was cut by 1 base, the J end by 4 bases, with 11 bases between. Germline assignment: CDR1 MNHEY and CDR2 SVGAGI. This CDR3 reads CASSYLGGGYNEQFF. CDR3 bases: TGTGCCAGCAGTTACTTGGGGGGTGGATACAATGAGCAGTTCTTC.

The chain carries TRBV5-1 and TRBJ1-5; D unresolved. Germline assignment: CDR1 SGHRS and CDR2 YFSETQ. CDR3 length: 15 residues. With 3 bases removed from V and 1 base from J, the gap between germline ends came to 11 bases. The CDR3 DNA follows: TGCGCCAGCAGCTACTACAGCGGGAGCAATCAGCCCCAGCATTTT. Protein: CASSYYSGSNQPQHF.

This clone was counted only a few times. The V gene is TRBV15, the J gene TRBJ2-1, with a tentative D call TRBD2 (5 bases). CDR3 size: 14 residues. Germline values: CDR1 LNHNV, CDR2 YYDKDF (reference sequence). The ends were cut back, 1 base at V and 9 bases at J, with 13 bases in the middle. The CDR3 is CATSRAAEGFEQFF. CDR3 nucleotides: TGTGCCACCAGCAGAGCCGCCGAGGGATTTGAGCAGTTCTTC.

The V call is TRBV10-1, the J call TRBJ2-1; D is perhaps TRBD2 (6 bases). With 6 bases removed from V and 1 base from J, the gap between germline ends came to 10 bases. Germline V gives CDR1 WNHNN, CDR2 SYGVQD (reference sequence). This CDR3 is built from 14 residues. The CDR3 loop reads CASSGGRSYNEQFF. The DNA of the CDR3 is TGCGCCAGCAGCGGGGGACGGTCCTACAATGAGCAGTTCTTC.

The chain links TRBV2 to TRBJ1-5; TRBD1 aligns across 10 bases. The ends lost 10 bases at V and 11 bases at J; junction bases unmatched: 11. Germline V gene lookup returns CDR1 SNHLY and CDR2 FYNNEI. This CDR3 region has 13 residues. The CDR3 here is CATTGQGDTAQHF. The CDR3 nucleotides read TGTGCCACAACAGGACAGGGGGATACTGCCCAGCATTTT.

The chain has TRBV29-1 and TRBJ2-3, with D uncertain. V was cut by 4 bases and J by 4 bases, with 6 bases left in between. In germline, CDR1 is SQVTM, CDR2 ANQGSEA. There are 11 residues in the CDR3. As DNA, the CDR3 is TGCAGCGTTGCTAAGGCAGATACGCAGTATTTT. This codes for CSVAKADTQYF.

J is TRBJ1-1 and V is TRBV5-6, with D unresolved. The germline V gene encodes CDR1 SGHDT and CDR2 YYEEEE. The CDR3 is 13 amino acids. Trimming pared 9 bases from V and 4 bases from J, leaving 16 bases between. The CDR3 DNA sequence: TGTGCCACCGTCGCCGGGGATGGCACTGAAGCTTTCTTT. Translated: CATVAGDGTEAFF. Drawing the rest from reference TRBV5-6 and TRBJ1-1, the complete variable domain is DAGVTQSPTHLIKTRGQQVTLRCSPKSGHDTVSWYQQALGQGPQFIFQYYEEEERQRGNFPDRFSGHQFPNYSSELNVNALLLGDSALYLCATVAGDGTEAFFGQGTRLTVV.

The chain links TRBV5-6 to TRBJ2-1; 8 bases line up with TRBD2. CDR1 is SGHDT, CDR2 YYEEEE, per germline. The CDR3 spans 16 residues. Germline trimming cut 4 bases from V and 2 bases from J; bases unmatched to any gene: 8. CDR3 sequence (DNA): TGTGCCAGCAGCAATAGCGGGGTCACCGCCTACAATGAGCAGTTCTTC. Residues: CASSNSGVTAYNEQFF.

This clone has just a few counts. The rearrangement joins TRBV7-2 to TRBJ2-2; 8 bases agree with TRBD2. Unmatched junction bases numbered 5, after V lost 2 bases and J lost 6 bases. This CDR3 region has 15 residues. Germline V gene data show CDR1 as SGHTA and CDR2 as FQGNSA. The CDR3 DNA is TGTGCCAGCAGCTTAAGACCGGGACTAGCCGGGGAGCTGTTTTTT. Amino acid sequence: CASSLRPGLAGELFF.

The V and J genes are TRBV5-1 and TRBJ2-2; 12 positions match TRBD2. The CDR3 runs 17 residues. Germline V lookup: CDR1 SGHRS, CDR2 YFSETQ. J was trimmed by 5 bases and V by 10 bases; bases with no gene match: 15. Here the CDR3 reads CASYGASGGAETGELFF. For the CDR3, the DNA is TGCGCCTCTTACGGGGCTAGCGGGGGGGCCGAGACCGGGGAGCTGTTTTTT.